This T cell receptor (beta chain) derives from a study of T-cell reconstitution after alpha-beta-depleted transplantation in children. Study-wide findings and caveats: Alpha-beta T cells about two months after transplant reportedly derived from several hundred expanded graft clones. A year had passed since transplant, and T-cell counts and diversity by then came mostly from newly produced T cells.

Construction of the TCRbeta library involved unique molecular identifiers. TCRdb reprocessed the PCR reads via MiXCR and lists one record per CDR3 protein. The repertoire holds 500,000 to 750,000 distinct CDR3 sequences, with over 10% as singletons. Unmatched junction bases numbered 8, after V lost 5 bases and J lost 7 bases. The CDR3 loop spans 15 amino acids. From germline, CDR1 is MDHEN and CDR2 SYDVKM. This clonotype came up many times. Its antigen is as yet unknown. The sample consisted of PBMCs, mostly from graft donor cells, taken 360 days after TCRalphabeta/CD19-depleted stem cell transplant. The V gene is TRBV28, the J gene TRBJ2-6, with 7 nucleotides matching TRBD1. The source is a male patient younger than 18 who had a stem cell transplant for acute myeloid leukemia, so the T cells may come from the graft donor. The CDR3 bases are TGTGCCAGCAGTCGACAGGGTCTAGGAGCCAACGTCCTGACTTTC. Amino acid sequence: CASSRQGLGANVLTF.